Shown below are 18 T cell receptor beta chains from a single sample sequenced in a study of blood T cell repertoires in COVID-19. Profiled with immunoSEQ multiplex PCR; TCRdb holds only in-frame clones, not every one. The sample has 150,000 to 160,000 clones; over 75% are singletons. Sequencing input: peripheral blood. The source is a man between 60 and 75 years old with COVID-19, enrolled during active disease.

The CDR3 is CASSQLAGGGDEQFF. CDR3 coding DNA: TGTGCCAGCAGCCAACTAGCGGGCGGGGGCGATGAGCAGTTCTTC. The chain joins TRBV6-4 to TRBJ2-1; 9 nucleotides agree with TRBD2. Germline-derived CDR1 and CDR2 are MRHNA and SNTAGT. The ends lost 6 bases at V and 8 bases at J; junction bases unmatched: 11. CDR3 length: 15 residues.

V is TRBV7-2 and J is TRBJ2-7; D is ambiguous. V lost 0 bases, J lost 0 bases, and 6 bases lay in between. The length of the CDR3 is 14 residues. Germline CDR1 SGHTA, CDR2 FQGNSA. The CDR3, as DNA: TGTGCCAGCAGCTTAGCTCACAGCTCCTACGAGCAGTACTTC. Translating gives CASSLAHSSYEQYF.

The V gene is TRBV28, the J gene TRBJ1-2; 12 bases fit TRBD1. Per the germline V gene, CDR1 is MDHEN and CDR2 is SYDVKM. The CDR3 consists of 15 residues. Losses at the gene ends were 5 bases for V and 6 bases for J; bases not matched to a gene: 7. The CDR3 protein is CASSPSGQGANGYTF. The DNA for the CDR3 is TGTGCCAGCAGTCCATCGGGACAGGGGGCGAATGGCTACACCTTC.

The chain is built from TRBV20-1 and TRBJ2-7; D is unclear. The CDR3 is made up of 10 amino acids. Between the trimmed V and J ends, which lost 0 bases and 7 bases, there was a span of 4 bases. The germline CDR1 and CDR2 sequences are DFQATT and SNEGSKA (reference sequence). The CDR3 nucleotides read TGCAGTGCTAGAGATCTTGAGCAGTACTTC. Residues: CSARDLEQYF.

The chain uses TRBV7-2 and TRBJ1-2; 9 bases match TRBD1. The germline V gene encodes CDR1 SGHTA and CDR2 FQGNSA. The CDR3 contains 14 residues. With V trimmed by 5 bases and J by 6 bases, 7 bases remained unmatched. CDR3 residues: CASSPFDRGDGYTF. The DNA for the CDR3 is TGTGCCAGCAGCCCGTTTGACAGGGGGGATGGCTACACCTTC.

The gene calls are TRBV6-5 and TRBJ2-7; a possible D gene is TRBD1 (6 bases). The CDR3 loop spans 13 amino acids. The V end lost 6 bases, the J end lost 2 bases, and 11 bases lay between the germline ends. The V gene's germline CDR1 is MNHEY and CDR2 SVGAGI. The CDR3 protein is CASSLGTTYEQYF. Written as DNA, the CDR3 is TGTGCCAGCAGCCTCGGGACAACCTACGAGCAGTACTTC.

The chain has TRBV7-2 and TRBJ1-1; 8 nucleotides line up with TRBD1. The CDR3 runs to 15 residues. V dropped 3 bases and J dropped 3; count of bases not matched to a gene: 6. Germline-derived CDR1 and CDR2 are SGHTA and FQGNSA. CDR3 nucleotide sequence: TGTGCCAGCAGCTTGGCAGGGGGCTTGCACACTGAAGCTTTCTTT. Translation: CASSLAGGLHTEAFF.

V usage is TRBV11-1 and J usage is TRBJ2-2; the match to TRBD2 covers 9 bases. CDR1 is SGHAT, CDR2 FQDESV, per germline (reference sequence). The CDR3 is made up of 15 amino acids. V lost 1 base, J lost 6 bases, and 3 bases stayed unmatched. This CDR3 reads CASSLGLAGPGELFF. CDR3 nucleotides: TGTGCCAGCAGCTTAGGGCTAGCGGGGCCCGGGGAGCTGTTTTTT.

The rearrangement joins TRBV6-5 to TRBJ2-2; TRBD2 agrees at 8 bases. The CDR3 consists of 14 residues. J was trimmed by 4 bases and V by 7 bases; bases with no gene match: 5. Germline CDR1 reads MNHEY; CDR2 reads SVGAGI. The CDR3 bases are TGTGCCAGCACTTTCGGGGGGGGCACCGGGGAGCTGTTTTTT. Its protein is CASTFGGGTGELFF.

The genes are TRBV19 and TRBJ1-5, with 8 nucleotides matching TRBD1. V lost 5 bases, J lost 2 bases, and 5 bases stayed unmatched. Per germline, CDR1 LNHDA and CDR2 SQIVND (reference sequence). This CDR3 contains 15 residues. CDR3 bases: TGTGCCAGTAGTGTGGACAGGGAGGGCAATCAGCCCCAGCATTTT. Translating gives CASSVDREGNQPQHF.

The chain uses TRBV6-2 or TRBV6-3 and TRBJ1-6; D gene ambiguous. This CDR3 region has 14 residues. Between the trimmed V and J ends, which lost 6 bases and 4 bases, there was a span of 10 bases. Looked up from germline, CDR1 is MNHEY and CDR2 is SVGEGT. Here the CDR3 reads CASSPTSYNSPLHF. The CDR3 nucleotides are TGTGCCAGCAGCCCGACAAGTTATAATTCACCCCTCCACTTT.

The chain uses TRBV28 and TRBJ2-5; D might be TRBD2 (7 bases). The CDR3 runs 18 residues. Trimming took off 7 bases at V and 3 bases at J, with 27 bases between the two ends. Germline values: CDR1 MDHEN, CDR2 SYDVKM. CDR3 protein: CASTLGALMAGAEETQYF. In DNA, the CDR3 is TGTGCCAGCACTCTGGGGGCCCTGATGGCGGGGGCGGAAGAGACCCAGTACTTC.

The gene calls are TRBV2 and TRBJ1-4; no reliable D call. Trimming left V 7 bases short and J 6 bases short, with 15 bases between. Germline assignment: CDR1 SNHLY and CDR2 FYNNEI. The CDR3 extends over 14 amino acids. As DNA, the CDR3 is TGTGCCAGCATAAAACCCGGGGTGGATGAAAAACTGTTTTTT. Amino acid sequence: CASIKPGVDEKLFF.

The chain carries TRBV29-1 and TRBJ2-5; TRBD1 might be the D (6 bases). This CDR3 contains 13 residues. From germline, CDR1 is SQVTM and CDR2 ANQGSEA. V lost 2 bases and J lost 5, with 12 bases in between. DNA of the CDR3: TGCAGCGTTGAACCGGACAGAAGGGAGACCCAGTACTTC. Translation gives CSVEPDRRETQYF. The variable domain in full, completed from reference TRBV29-1 and TRBJ2-5, reads SAVISQKPSRDICQRGTSLTIQCQVDSQVTMMFWYRQQPGQSLTLIATANQGSEATYESGFVIDKFPISRPNLTFSTLTVSNMSPEDSSIYLCSVEPDRRETQYFGPGTRLLVL.

This clone was picked up one time. The chain carries TRBV5-1 and TRBJ2-5, with 9 bases matching TRBD2. Germline V gene lookup returns CDR1 SGHRS and CDR2 YFSETQ. Losses at the gene ends were 5 bases for V and 5 bases for J; bases not matched to a gene: 13. The CDR3 sequence is 16 residues long. The DNA of the CDR3 is TGCGCCAGCAGACCGTCGGGACTAGCCCATCGGGAGACCCAGTACTTC. This sequence encodes CASRPSGLAHRETQYF.

The chain recombines TRBV7-2 with TRBJ1-1, with TRBD1 matching 7 bases. Germline CDR1 is SGHTA and CDR2 is FQGNSA. V shed 4 bases, J shed 3 bases, and the junction held 5 bases outside the gene matches. This CDR3 comprises 14 residues. This chain's CDR3 is CASSSDRLYTEAFF. For the CDR3, the DNA is TGTGCCAGCAGCTCGGACAGGCTTTACACTGAAGCTTTCTTT.

The chain joins TRBV7-9 to TRBJ1-6, with TRBD1 matching over 7 bases. The CDR3 is 15 residues long. The trim removed 5 bases at V and 8 bases at J, leaving 9 bases unmatched. The germline CDR1 and CDR2 sequences are SEHNR and FQNEAQ (reference sequence). The CDR3 DNA is TGTGCCAGCAGCCCCCGACAGGGCGGTTATTCACCCCTCCACTTT. It specifies CASSPRQGGYSPLHF.

This chain joins TRBV24-1 and TRBJ1-4; 8 bases are a match to TRBD1. V lost 3 bases and J lost 10; bases outside the gene matches: 15. The germline V gene encodes CDR1 KGHDR and CDR2 SFDVKD. The length of the CDR3 is 17 residues. The CDR3 is CATSDTDPGQGTGKLFF. For the CDR3, the DNA is TGTGCCACCAGTGATACCGACCCAGGACAGGGAACAGGAAAACTGTTTTTT.